These 24 T cell receptor beta chains were sequenced from one sample in a study of blood T cell repertoires in COVID-19. TCRdb keeps only in-frame clones here, not all; method: immunoSEQ multiplex PCR. The sample has some 340,000 clones, roughly 90% seen once; the top ten hold about 4.2%. Specimen: PBMCs or T cells enriched from blood (not recorded which). The receptors come from a woman younger than 45 who had been exposed to COVID-19.

The chain employs TRBV5-1 and TRBJ2-5; TRBD2 agrees at 12 bases. V was clipped by 4 bases and J by 4 bases; unmatched bases: 8. Looked up from germline, CDR1 is SGHRS and CDR2 is YFSETQ. The CDR3 extends over 16 amino acids. DNA of the CDR3: TGCGCCAGCAGCCCCCGTCTAGCGGGGGGGGTAGAGACCCAGTACTTC. Residues: CASSPRLAGGVETQYF.

The genes are TRBV4-3 and TRBJ1-4; D not resolved. The V end lost 5 bases, the J end lost 3 bases, and 13 bases lay between the germline ends. The CDR3 is 15 amino acids. The germline V gene encodes CDR1 LGHNA and CDR2 YSLEER. The DNA of the CDR3 is TGCGCCAGCAGCTCCCACTATGGGTCTAATGAAAAACTGTTTTTT. Amino acid sequence: CASSSHYGSNEKLFF.

The chain combines TRBV5-5 with TRBJ1-2, with a possible D match to TRBD1 (5 bases). V lost 0 bases, J lost 7 bases, and 13 bases lay in between. The CDR3 is made up of 14 amino acids. Germline-derived CDR1 and CDR2 are SGHKS and YYEKEE (reference sequence). The CDR3 reads CASSLGGRLSGYTF. In nucleotides, the CDR3 is TGTGCCAGCAGCTTGGGGGGCAGGTTGAGTGGCTACACCTTC.

V gene TRBV6-5 combines with J gene TRBJ1-1; possible D gene TRBD1, 5 bases. With 2 bases removed from V and 0 bases from J, the gap between germline ends came to 10 bases. Germline V gene lookup returns CDR1 MNHEY and CDR2 SVGAGI. The CDR3 is 15 amino acids. CDR3 sequence reads: CASSYARQMNTEAFF. DNA of the CDR3: TGTGCCAGCAGTTACGCCCGACAGATGAACACTGAAGCTTTCTTT.

The V gene is TRBV7-2, the J gene TRBJ1-4; the D is unclear. CDR1 is SGHTA and CDR2 is FQGNSA in the germline V gene. This CDR3 comprises 15 residues. Between the trimmed V and J ends, which lost 1 base and 4 bases, there was a span of 10 bases. CDR3 DNA sequence: TGTGCCAGCAGCTTAGGCGGGCTGAGTAATGAAAAACTGTTTTTT. This sequence encodes CASSLGGLSNEKLFF.

The CDR3 loop reads CASSLAGGPSPYIQYF. The CDR3 nucleotides read TGCGCCAGCAGCTTAGCGGGGGGGCCGAGTCCGTACATTCAGTACTTC. The chain uses TRBV5-1 and TRBJ2-4; 10 positions agree with TRBD2. The V and J ends lost 2 bases and 8 bases, in that order; junction bases with no gene match: 10. The germline gives CDR1 SGHRS, CDR2 YFSETQ. This CDR3 contains 16 residues.

J is TRBJ2-1 and V is TRBV7-8; TRBD1 agrees at 9 bases. J gave up 4 bases and V 5 bases, and 9 bases lay outside the gene matches. Germline V gene data show CDR1 as SGHVS and CDR2 as FQNEAQ. CDR3 size: 16 residues. CDR3 sequence (DNA): TGTGCCAGCAGCGAACGCCGGGACAGGGTTTACAATGAGCAGTTCTTC. This gives the protein CASSERRDRVYNEQFF.

This clone was detected once. The gene calls are TRBV5-1 and TRBJ1-6, with a possible D match to TRBD1 (5 bases). V lost 4 bases, J lost 9 bases, and 14 bases lay in between. Germline lookup yields CDR1 SGHRS and CDR2 YFSETQ. The CDR3 has 14 amino acids. The CDR3 DNA is TGCGCCAGCAGCCCCACAGGCATCCTTTCACCCCTCCACTTT. Translated, it gives CASSPTGILSPLHF.

The chain carries TRBV4-3 and TRBJ2-7, with 9 bases lining up with TRBD1. The CDR3 is 15 amino acids. From germline, CDR1 is LGHNA and CDR2 YSLEER. V lost 3 bases, J lost 3 bases, and 6 bases stayed unmatched. CDR3 sequence: CASSHLTGGLYEQYF. In nucleotides, the CDR3 is TGCGCCAGCAGCCACTTGACAGGGGGTCTCTACGAGCAGTACTTC.

This chain links TRBV7-9 with TRBJ1-2, with a weak D call TRBD1 (6 bases). CDR1 is SEHNR and CDR2 is FQNEAQ in the germline V gene (reference sequence). The CDR3 length is 14 residues. The V end was cut by 5 bases, the J end by 4 bases, with 14 bases between. The CDR3 loop is CASSPDSSVYGYTF. In nucleotides, the CDR3 is TGTGCCAGCAGCCCGGACAGTTCCGTCTATGGCTACACCTTC.

The chain couples TRBV28 to TRBJ1-5; 9 bases line up with TRBD1. The CDR3 has 17 residues. Germline lookup yields CDR1 MDHEN and CDR2 SYDVKM. Trimming at V came to 11 bases and at J to 7 bases, leaving 21 bases not matched to a gene. The CDR3: CAGQSTRGQGGMQPQHF. The CDR3, as DNA: TGTGCCGGCCAATCGACGAGGGGACAGGGAGGGATGCAGCCCCAGCATTTT.

Ten or more counts support this clone. Other DNA sequences in this specimen translate into the identical CDR3. The V and J genes are TRBV9 and TRBJ1-2, with 7 bases that match TRBD1. Germline CDR1 and CDR2: SGDLS and YYNGEE. The CDR3 totals 15 residues. Trimming took 4 bases from V and 4 from J; bases not matched to a gene: 10. CDR3 residues: CASSPGTAPSYGYTF. DNA for the CDR3: TGTGCCAGCAGCCCTGGGACAGCTCCCTCCTATGGCTACACCTTC. Full variable domain (outside the CDR3, taken from reference TRBV9 and TRBJ1-2): DSGVTQTPKHLITATGQRVTLRCSPRSGDLSVYWYQQSLDQGLQFLIQYYNGEERAKGNILERFSAQQFPDLHSELNLSSLELGDSALYFCASSPGTAPSYGYTFGSGTRLTVV.

The chain carries TRBV27 and TRBJ1-2, with a possible D match to TRBD1 (5 bases). The CDR3 length is 17 residues. With 6 bases removed from V and 4 bases from J, the gap between germline ends came to 24 bases. Germline loops: CDR1 MNHEY, CDR2 SMNVEV (reference sequence). CDR3 region: CASRADDWGVEFYGYTF. In nucleotides, the CDR3 is TGTGCCAGCAGGGCAGACGACTGGGGGGTAGAATTCTATGGCTACACCTTC.

V gene TRBV7-9 combines with J gene TRBJ2-5, with a possible D match to TRBD2 (6 bases). Trimming removed 5 bases from V and 4 bases from J, with 23 bases in between. Germline V gene lookup returns CDR1 SEHNR and CDR2 FQNEAQ (reference sequence). This CDR3 region has 17 residues. The CDR3: CASSPGILAQRGETQYF. DNA of the CDR3: TGTGCCAGCAGCCCGGGAATACTAGCTCAAAGGGGAGAGACCCAGTACTTC.

This clone has a handful of counts. CDR3 amino acids: CSVVTLNTEAFF. The DNA for the CDR3 is TGCAGCGTTGTTACTTTGAACACTGAAGCTTTCTTT. The chain couples TRBV29-1 to TRBJ1-1; no definite D call. Deletions cut 4 bases from V and 0 bases from J, with 6 bases between. Germline values: CDR1 SQVTM, CDR2 ANQGSEA. The CDR3 spans 12 residues.

The chain couples TRBV2 to TRBJ1-4, with D possibly being TRBD1 (6 bases). The CDR3 sequence is 16 residues long. V dropped 5 bases and J dropped 5 bases, with 18 bases sitting between them. The germline V gene encodes CDR1 SNHLY and CDR2 FYNNEI. This chain's CDR3 is CASSLRWTEVNEKLFF. The CDR3 region has the DNA TGTGCCAGCAGTCTACGTTGGACAGAAGTGAATGAAAAACTGTTTTTT.

V and J are TRBV5-6 and TRBJ1-5, with D unclear. Germline CDR1 reads SGHDT; CDR2 reads YYEEEE. The V gene lost 4 bases and the J gene lost 6 bases, with 11 bases spanning the gap. CDR3 size: 13 residues. The CDR3 region is CASSGLPGQPQHF. CDR3 nucleotide sequence: TGTGCCAGCAGCGGCCTTCCGGGTCAGCCCCAGCATTTT.

This rearrangement joins TRBV18 to TRBJ1-1; a possible D gene is TRBD1 (6 bases). The CDR3 has 16 amino acids. The V and J ends lost 3 bases and 6 bases respectively, with 20 bases between them. Germline V gene sequence: CDR1 KGHSH, CDR2 LQKENI. CDR3 sequence reads: CASSPTGAGDGAEAFF. The CDR3 DNA reads TGTGCCAGCTCACCTACTGGGGCAGGGGATGGTGCTGAAGCTTTCTTT.

The V call is TRBV11-3, the J call TRBJ2-2, with a weak D call TRBD1 (6 bases). The CDR3 is 14 residues long. The germline gives CDR1 SGHNT, CDR2 YENEEA. V lost 5 bases, J lost 8 bases, and 15 bases lay in between. DNA of the CDR3: TGTGCCAGCAGCCTAACAGGGCGTTCTGGGGAGCTGTTTTTT. This encodes CASSLTGRSGELFF. The full variable domain, its missing parts supplied by reference TRBV11-3 and TRBJ2-2, is EAGVVQSPRYKIIEKKQPVAFWCNPISGHNTLYWYLQNLGQGPELLIRYENEEAVDDSQLPKDRFSAERLKGVDSTLKIQPAELGDSAVYLCASSLTGRSGELFFGEGSRLTVL.

V usage is TRBV6-5 and J usage is TRBJ1-4, with D tentatively TRBD1 (6 bases). CDR1 is MNHEY and CDR2 is SVGAGI in the germline V gene. With 6 bases removed from V and 3 bases from J, the gap between germline ends came to 8 bases. The CDR3 has 13 amino acids. The CDR3 region has the DNA TGTGCCAGCAGAGGGGGGGCTAATGAAAAACTGTTTTTT. Its translation is CASRGGANEKLFF.

This chain connects TRBV6-6 to TRBJ1-4; maybe TRBD1 (5 bases). Germline CDR1 reads MNHNY; CDR2 reads SVGAGI (reference sequence). There are 18 residues in the CDR3. The V and J ends lost 6 bases and 3 bases respectively, with 23 bases between them. The CDR3 bases are TGTGCCAGCAGCCGATTTTCCAATGTGGGGGGAGCTAATGAAAAACTGTTTTTT. Translation gives CASSRFSNVGGANEKLFF.

The rearrangement links TRBV20-1 to TRBJ2-5; D unresolved. The CDR3 covers 10 residues. Looked up from germline, CDR1 is DFQATT and CDR2 is SNEGSKA (reference sequence). With 5 bases removed from V and 7 bases from J, the gap between germline ends came to 8 bases. This CDR3 reads CSAPRMTQYF. The CDR3 nucleotides are TGCAGTGCTCCCAGAATGACCCAGTACTTC.

In DNA, the CDR3 is TGTGCCAGCAGCCCCCGGGTCTTAAATTACGGCTACACCTTC. As protein: CASSPRVLNYGYTF. This chain uses TRBV5-4 with TRBJ1-2; unclear D gene. The germline V gene encodes CDR1 SGHNT and CDR2 YYREEE (reference sequence). The V and J ends lost 4 bases and 8 bases respectively, with 18 bases between them. The CDR3 has 14 residues.

In this sample, this clone turned up a few times. The chain has TRBV5-1 and TRBJ1-2, with D possibly TRBD1 on 5 matching bases. The CDR3 contains 13 residues. V gave up 4 bases and J gave up 8 bases, with 15 bases separating them. The V gene's germline CDR1 is SGHRS and CDR2 YFSETQ. This CDR3 is CASSVGAGSGYTF. CDR3 DNA: TGCGCCAGCAGCGTAGGGGCAGGAAGCGGCTACACCTTC.